The 5 T cell receptor beta chains in this list originate from one sample, sequenced in a study of T-cell reconstitution after alpha-beta-depleted transplantation in children. Researchers prepared the TCRbeta library using unique molecular identifiers, the study reports. TCRdb passed the PCR reads through MiXCR, listing each CDR3 protein once. The table records nearly 550,000 distinct CDR3 sequences, around 20% of them present only once. The sample was PBMCs from the stem cell graft donor, taken from the stem cell graft. These receptors originate from a human donor who donated a stem cell graft to a child with acute lymphoblastic leukemia.

This clonotype showed up just a few times. V is TRBV20-1 and J is TRBJ2-3, with 7 bases matching TRBD2. This CDR3 has 18 amino acids. Germline trimming cut 0 bases from V and 0 bases from J; bases unmatched to any gene: 12. Germline V gene data show CDR1 as DFQATT and CDR2 as SNEGSKA (reference sequence). The CDR3 loop is CSARDWVASGISTDTQYF. The CDR3 region has the DNA TGCAGTGCTAGAGATTGGGTGGCTAGCGGAATTAGCACAGATACGCAGTATTTT.

The chain is built from TRBV2 and TRBJ2-1, with 7 bases matching TRBD2. The germline V gene has CDR1 SNHLY and CDR2 FYNNEI. V shed 0 bases, J shed 8 bases, and the junction held 7 bases outside the gene matches. This CDR3 has 15 residues. DNA for the CDR3: TGTGCCAGCAGTGAAGCGACTAGCCGGAGCGATGAGCAGTTCTTC. Its protein is CASSEATSRSDEQFF.

This clonotype came up a few times. V is TRBV4-2 and J is TRBJ2-1; no reliable D call. The CDR3 spans 17 residues. Germline V gene data show CDR1 as LGHNA and CDR2 as YNFKEQ. Trimming took 0 bases from V and 0 from J, leaving 12 bases between them. In DNA form, the CDR3 reads TGTGCCAGCAGCCAAGATCCGGGCGGAAGCTCCTACAATGAGCAGTTCTTC. Its translation: CASSQDPGGSSYNEQFF.

This rearrangement joins TRBV6-5 to TRBJ2-1; perhaps TRBD1 as D (7 bases). Trimming stripped 4 bases from V and 2 bases from J, with 12 bases between. Germline CDR1 reads MNHEY; CDR2 reads SVGAGI. The length of the CDR3 is 15 residues. The CDR3 bases are TGTGCCAGCAGTTCGGAGGGGGCTACCTACAATGAGCAGTTCTTC. It yields the protein CASSSEGATYNEQFF.

This chain uses TRBV7-9 with TRBJ1-2; TRBD1 is a possible D gene (5 bases). The germline V gene has CDR1 SEHNR and CDR2 FQNEAQ (reference sequence). Trimming left V 5 bases short and J 4 bases short, with 14 bases between. The CDR3 runs 14 residues. This CDR3 reads CASSPPTELYGYTF. CDR3 nucleotide sequence: TGTGCCAGCAGCCCCCCGACAGAACTCTATGGCTACACCTTC.